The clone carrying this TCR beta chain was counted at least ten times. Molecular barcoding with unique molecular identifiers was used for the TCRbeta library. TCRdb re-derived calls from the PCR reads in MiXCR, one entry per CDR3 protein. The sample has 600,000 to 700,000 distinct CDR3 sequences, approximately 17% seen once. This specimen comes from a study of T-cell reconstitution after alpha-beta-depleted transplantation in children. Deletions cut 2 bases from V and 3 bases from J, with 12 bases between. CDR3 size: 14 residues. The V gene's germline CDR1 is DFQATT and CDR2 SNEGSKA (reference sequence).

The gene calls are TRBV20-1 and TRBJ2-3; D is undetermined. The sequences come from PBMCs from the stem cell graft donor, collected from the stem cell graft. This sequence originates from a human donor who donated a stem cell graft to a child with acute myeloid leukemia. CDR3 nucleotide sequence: TGCAGTGCTAGATCCAAGGTGGGGACAGATACGCAGTATTTT. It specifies CSARSKVGTDTQYF.